This entry concerns a single TCR beta chain. Authors' analysis steps: Scientists estimated how many nucleated cells there were by amplifying reference gene primers. Profiled with immunoSEQ multiplex PCR; TCRdb holds only in-frame clones, not every one. V and J calls plus clone size are reproduced from that table; the DNA served to infer D and trimming. The sample carries about 88,000 clones, 90% to 95% recorded once. This sample was included in a study of blood T cell repertoires in COVID-19. Looking at the study overall: Material from acute and convalescent COVID-19 was sourced from the United States, Italy and Spain. The analysed material was cDNA or gDNA that came from T cells, B-cell-depleted T cells, or PBMCs.

Trimming at V came to 5 bases and at J to 3 bases, leaving 7 bases not matched to a gene. The CDR3 loop spans 15 amino acids. Germline loops: CDR1 MNHEY, CDR2 SMNVEV (reference sequence). This chain joins TRBV27 and TRBJ1-5, with 7 bases identical to TRBD1. Sequencing input: peripheral blood. This sequence originates from a man in his 60s with acute or convalescent COVID-19. CDR3 in DNA: TGTGCCAGCAGTCTAGCGGGACAGTACAATCAGCCCCAGCATTTT. Translating gives CASSLAGQYNQPQHF.